Listed here are 26 T cell receptor beta chains from one sample, sequenced in a study of blood T cell repertoires in COVID-19 (dated by TCRdb to 2018 to 2020). Library generation was performed with the immunoSEQ multiplex PCR assay. This immuneACCESS table, as held by TCRdb, lists in-frame sequences with V and J called but not all clones. Of the missing ones, under half trace to an unresolved V gene in checked studies; the others have no known cause. Counted in this sample were about 240,000 clones; about 80% of them appeared once. Over 7.5% of the sample rests with the top ten. Sample: peripheral blood. The source is a woman aged 80 or over with acute or convalescent COVID-19.

This clone was counted a single time. V is TRBV18 and J is TRBJ1-3, with D perhaps matching TRBD1 (5 bases). This CDR3 comprises 15 residues. Per germline, CDR1 KGHSH and CDR2 LQKENI. V was pared by 2 bases and J by 1 base, with 9 bases between. The CDR3 DNA reads TGTGCCAGCTCACCAACGACAGATTCTGGAAACACCATATATTTT. Residues: CASSPTTDSGNTIYF.

This CDR3 reads CASSLKPTGDEKLFF. In DNA, the CDR3 is TGCGCCAGCAGCTTGAAGCCAACAGGGGACGAAAAACTGTTTTTT. This rearrangement joins TRBV5-1 to TRBJ1-4; 7 bases align to TRBD1. CDR1 and CDR2 (germline): SGHRS, YFSETQ. The V gene end was trimmed by 1 base and the J gene end by 8 bases; junction bases not matched to a gene: 8. The CDR3 runs 15 residues.

The chain combines TRBV5-6 with TRBJ2-2; a weak D match, TRBD2 (5 bases). CDR3 length: 14 residues. Germline V gene sequence: CDR1 SGHDT, CDR2 YYEEEE. Trimming took 6 bases from V and 4 from J, leaving 13 bases between them. CDR3 sequence (DNA): TGTGCCAGCACCGGGGAGTGGGCCACCGGGGAGCTGTTTTTT. It translates to CASTGEWATGELFF.

The rearrangement uses TRBV24-1 and TRBJ2-1, with TRBD2 identical over 7 bases. The CDR3 covers 14 residues. CDR1 is KGHDR, CDR2 SFDVKD, per germline. The V gene end was trimmed by 10 bases and the J gene end by 3 bases; junction bases not matched to a gene: 8. The CDR3, as DNA: TGTGCCACAAGCGGGACTACCAACTACAATGAGCAGTTCTTC. Translated: CATSGTTNYNEQFF.

This chain joins TRBV28 and TRBJ2-3; D perhaps matches TRBD1 (6 bases). Germline V lookup: CDR1 MDHEN, CDR2 SYDVKM. V lost 6 bases and J 1 base, leaving 11 bases between the germline ends. The CDR3 is made up of 14 amino acids. The CDR3 DNA reads as TGTGCCAGCAGGTACAGGGCTCGCACAGATACGCAGTATTTT. Translating it yields CASRYRARTDTQYF. Combining the CDR3 with reference TRBV28 and TRBJ2-3 gives the whole variable domain DVKVTQSSRYLVKRTGEKVFLECVQDMDHENMFWYRQDPGLGLRLIYFSYDVKMKEKGDIPEGYSVSREKKERFSLILESASTNQTSMYLCASRYRARTDTQYFGPGTRLTVL.

V usage is TRBV5-1 and J usage is TRBJ1-3; D unclear. This CDR3 has 15 residues. Trimming stripped 4 bases from V and 0 bases from J, with 11 bases between. Germline loops: CDR1 SGHRS, CDR2 YFSETQ. The CDR3 DNA sequence: TGCGCCAGCAGCGACGGAGGCTCCTCTGGAAACACCATATATTTT. Translated, it gives CASSDGGSSGNTIYF.

The chain links TRBV9 to TRBJ1-2, with unresolved D. This CDR3 region has 16 residues. Germline CDR1 and CDR2: SGDLS and YYNGEE. V lost 2 bases and J lost 2, with 16 bases in between. CDR3 protein: CASSVQSRAGNYGYTF. The CDR3 DNA reads as TGTGCCAGCAGCGTCCAGTCCCGGGCGGGGAACTATGGCTACACCTTC.

This chain connects TRBV23-1 to TRBJ1-5, with D perhaps TRBD1 (5 bases). TRBV23-1 is noted as an ORF with a role that remains uncertain. This CDR3 contains 13 residues. Trimming left V 4 bases short and J 6 bases short, with 10 bases between. The CDR3, as DNA: TGCGCCAGCAGTCTGGGGCCAGCTCAGCCCCAGCATTTT. Residues: CASSLGPAQPQHF.

The chain employs TRBV28 and TRBJ2-7; 12 nucleotides align to TRBD1. The V segment lost 6 bases and the J segment 6 bases; nucleotides outside the gene matches: 15. This CDR3 has 17 residues. Germline V gene data show CDR1 as MDHEN and CDR2 as SYDVKM. The CDR3 region is CASSPSPGQGARGEQYF. The CDR3 coding sequence is TGTGCCAGCAGCCCAAGTCCGGGACAGGGGGCGCGGGGCGAGCAGTACTTC.

V gene TRBV7-3 combines with J gene TRBJ2-1; a weak D match, TRBD1 (5 bases). Deletions cut 1 base from V and 1 base from J, with 11 bases between. This CDR3 contains 16 residues. Germline CDR1 reads SGHTA; CDR2 reads FQGTGA. The CDR3 DNA is TGTGCCAGCAGCTTAAGGGTAGGGGCGTCCTACAATGAGCAGTTCTTC. Translation gives CASSLRVGASYNEQFF.

The CDR3 bases are TGCGCCAGCAGCCCCCGCGTAGATAGGGGTGATACTGAAGCTTTCTTT. Translating gives CASSPRVDRGDTEAFF. This chain joins TRBV5-1 and TRBJ1-1; D perhaps matches TRBD1 (5 bases). The V gene lost 4 bases and the J gene lost 5 bases, with 21 bases spanning the gap. Germline V gene data show CDR1 as SGHRS and CDR2 as YFSETQ. The CDR3 is 16 residues long.

The genes are TRBV7-9 and TRBJ2-2, with D maybe TRBD1 (6 bases). The CDR3 is 15 residues long. The V end lost 3 bases, the J end lost 0 bases, and 8 bases lay between the germline ends. Germline values: CDR1 SEHNR, CDR2 FQNEAQ (reference sequence). The CDR3 region is CASSFQGPNTGELFF. The CDR3 nucleotides are TGTGCCAGCAGCTTCCAGGGGCCGAACACCGGGGAGCTGTTTTTT.

Comment on this clone: The junction departs from the called germline gene at one end, perhaps through a read error. The V gene is TRBV5-6, the J gene TRBJ1-4; 9 bases are a match to TRBD1. Germline CDR1 SGHDT, CDR2 YYEEEE. There are 14 residues in the CDR3. The CDR3 here is CASSSTGGGRKTVF. CDR3 coding DNA: TGTGCCAGCAGCTCCACAGGGGGCGGAAGAAAAACTGTTTTT.

This chain links TRBV12-3 or TRBV12-4 with TRBJ2-7; possible D gene TRBD1, 5 bases. CDR3 length: 13 amino acids. V was clipped by 4 bases and J by 3 bases, with 10 bases between them. The CDR3 spells CASSSGINYEQYF. In nucleotides, the CDR3 is TGTGCCAGCAGTTCAGGGATAAACTACGAGCAGTACTTC.

The J gene is TRBJ2-7, the V gene TRBV28; 8 positions agree with TRBD1. CDR3 size: 13 residues. The germline CDR1 and CDR2 sequences are MDHEN and SYDVKM. Trimming took 7 bases from V and 3 from J; bases not matched to a gene: 5. The CDR3 here is CASTRTGRYEQYF. The CDR3 DNA is TGTGCCAGCACCCGGACAGGGCGCTACGAGCAGTACTTC.

This clone appeared a few times. J is TRBJ2-2 and V is TRBV3-1 (or the pseudogene TRBV3-2), with 8 bases matching TRBD2. CDR1 is LGHDT, CDR2 YNNKEL, per germline (reference sequence). CDR3 size: 14 residues. V lost 4 bases, J lost 7 bases, and 5 bases stayed unmatched. The CDR3 sequence: CASSPGRAGGELFF. DNA of the CDR3: TGTGCCAGCAGCCCCGGGAGGGCGGGCGGGGAGCTGTTTTTT.

This clone was detected only a few times. The chain carries TRBV28 and TRBJ1-5, with D possibly matching TRBD1 (5 bases). The V end lost 2 bases, the J end lost 2 bases, and 16 bases lay between the germline ends. Germline V CDR1 and CDR2: MDHEN, SYDVKM. The length of the CDR3 is 17 residues. For the CDR3, the DNA is TGTGCCAGCAGTTTAAGTGGGACTCCTGGGGGCAATCAGCCCCAGCATTTT. Its translation is CASSLSGTPGGNQPQHF.

The chain is built from TRBV2 and TRBJ2-7; 7 bases match TRBD2. The germline CDR1 and CDR2 sequences are SNHLY and FYNNEI. V trimming: 6 bases; J trimming: 5 bases; junction bases outside the gene matches: 4. There are 12 residues in the CDR3. CDR3 coding DNA: TGTGCCAGCAGAGCGACTAGCCACGAGCAGTACTTC. It encodes CASRATSHEQYF.

The genes are TRBV28 and TRBJ1-3; 7 bases map to TRBD1. The CDR3 sequence is 14 residues long. V lost 6 bases to trimming and J lost 2 bases; unmatched junction nucleotides: 4. CDR1 and CDR2 (germline): MDHEN, SYDVKM. Here the CDR3 reads CASRAGQAGNTIYF. The CDR3 DNA reads TGTGCCAGCAGGGCCGGACAGGCTGGAAACACCATATATTTT.

The V and J genes are TRBV6-5 and TRBJ1-3; unclear D gene. Germline assignment: CDR1 MNHEY and CDR2 SVGAGI. The CDR3 sequence is 13 residues long. The V end lost 6 bases, the J end lost 2 bases, and 8 bases lay between the germline ends. The CDR3 nucleotides are TGTGCCAGCAGGCCTACAGCTGGAAACACCATATATTTT. This encodes CASRPTAGNTIYF.

The chain carries TRBV2 and TRBJ2-5; 10 bases align to TRBD1. Germline V gene data show CDR1 as SNHLY and CDR2 as FYNNEI. This CDR3 has 19 amino acids. Trimming at V came to 6 bases and at J to 5 bases, leaving 21 bases not matched to a gene. CDR3: CASSATWAPGTGDGETQYF. DNA for the CDR3: TGTGCCAGCAGCGCCACCTGGGCCCCCGGGACAGGGGACGGGGAGACCCAGTACTTC.

This clone was detected only once. The chain employs TRBV7-9 and TRBJ1-5; 7 nucleotides match TRBD1. Germline V gene lookup returns CDR1 SEHNR and CDR2 FQNEAQ (reference sequence). The CDR3 is made up of 15 amino acids. With V trimmed by 6 bases and J by 3 bases, 8 bases remained unmatched. The CDR3 nucleotides are TGTGCCAGCAGACCTTATGACAGGGACAATCAGCCCCAGCATTTT. This codes for CASRPYDRDNQPQHF.

The chain recombines TRBV5-1 with TRBJ1-6; 8 positions agree with TRBD1. CDR3 size: 15 residues. Germline V gene lookup returns CDR1 SGHRS and CDR2 YFSETQ. Trimming removed 4 bases from V and 7 bases from J; junction bases left unmatched: 7. CDR3 residues: CASSTGQGYNSPLHF. The CDR3 DNA sequence: TGCGCCAGCAGCACTGGACAGGGATACAATTCACCCCTCCACTTT.

The rearrangement uses TRBV7-3 and TRBJ2-1; 10 bases match TRBD1. V lost 4 bases, J lost 7 bases, and 10 bases stayed unmatched. The germline gives CDR1 SGHTA, CDR2 FQGTGA. The length of the CDR3 is 16 residues. CDR3 amino acids: CASSSTGGATRNEQFF. CDR3 in DNA: TGTGCCAGCAGCTCGACAGGGGGCGCGACTAGGAATGAGCAGTTCTTC.

This chain joins TRBV13 and TRBJ1-4, with TRBD1 matching 7 bases. CDR1 and CDR2 (germline): PRHDT, FYEKMQ (reference sequence). V gave up 5 bases and J gave up 5 bases; unmatched junction bases: 5. The CDR3 extends over 14 amino acids. CDR3 amino acids: CASSMGQTNEKLFF. In DNA form, the CDR3 reads TGTGCCAGCAGCATGGGACAGACGAATGAAAAACTGTTTTTT. The variable domain in full, with the rest retrieved from reference TRBV13 and TRBJ1-4, is AAGVIQSPRHLIKEKRETATLKCYPIPRHDTVYWYQQGPGQDPQFLISFYEKMQSDKGSIPDRFSAQQFSDYHSELNMSSLELGDSALYFCASSMGQTNEKLFFGSGTQLSVL.

This chain uses TRBV6-5 with TRBJ2-7; D might be TRBD1 (6 bases). Germline loops: CDR1 MNHEY, CDR2 SVGAGI. The CDR3 extends over 14 amino acids. Trimming stripped 5 bases from V and 5 bases from J, with 16 bases between. This chain's CDR3 is CASSPGTTLDEQYF. In DNA, the CDR3 is TGTGCCAGCAGTCCGGGGACAACGCTTGACGAGCAGTACTTC.